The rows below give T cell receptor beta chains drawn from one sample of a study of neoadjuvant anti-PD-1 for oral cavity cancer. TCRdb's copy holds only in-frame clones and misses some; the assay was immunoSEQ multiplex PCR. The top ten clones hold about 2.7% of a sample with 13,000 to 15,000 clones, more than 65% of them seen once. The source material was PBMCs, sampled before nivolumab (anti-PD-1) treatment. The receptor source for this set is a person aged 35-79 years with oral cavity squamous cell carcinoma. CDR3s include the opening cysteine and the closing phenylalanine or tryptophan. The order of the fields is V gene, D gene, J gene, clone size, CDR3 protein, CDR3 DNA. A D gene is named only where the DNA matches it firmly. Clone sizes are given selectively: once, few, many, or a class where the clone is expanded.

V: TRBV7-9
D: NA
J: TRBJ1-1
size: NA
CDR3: CASRPEAGRNTEAFF
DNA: TGTGCCAGCAGGCCCGAGGCAGGGCGGAACACTGAAGCTTTCTTT

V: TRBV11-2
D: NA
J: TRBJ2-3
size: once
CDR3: CASSLALTGASTDTQYF
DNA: TGTGCCAGCAGCTTAGCCCTAACAGGAGCTAGCACAGATACGCAGTATTTT

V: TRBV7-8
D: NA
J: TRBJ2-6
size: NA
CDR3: CASSLMGTSGANVLTF
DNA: TGTGCCAGCAGCTTAATGGGGACCTCTGGGGCCAACGTCCTGACTTTC

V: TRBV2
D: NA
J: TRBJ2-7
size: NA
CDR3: CASRGNSPYEQYF
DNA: TGTGCCAGCAGGGGGAACAGTCCCTACGAGCAGTACTTC

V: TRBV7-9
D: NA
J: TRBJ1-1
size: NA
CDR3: CASLGIAEAFF
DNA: TGTGCCAGCCTAGGTATAGCTGAAGCTTTCTTT

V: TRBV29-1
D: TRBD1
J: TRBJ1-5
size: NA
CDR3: CSVEVGGTGNQPQHF
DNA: TGCAGCGTTGAAGTAGGGGGGACAGGGAATCAGCCCCAGCATTTT

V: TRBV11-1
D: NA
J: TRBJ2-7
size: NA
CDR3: CASSLEQSYEQYF
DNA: TGTGCCAGCAGCTTAGAACAGTCCTACGAGCAGTACTTC

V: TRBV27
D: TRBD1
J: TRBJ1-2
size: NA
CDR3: CASSPGTGKGYGYTF
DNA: TGTGCCAGCAGCCCCGGGACAGGGAAGGGGTATGGCTACACCTTC

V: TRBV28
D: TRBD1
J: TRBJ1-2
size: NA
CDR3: CASSFNGQGHGYTF
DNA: TGTGCCAGCAGTTTTAATGGACAGGGCCATGGCTACACCTTC

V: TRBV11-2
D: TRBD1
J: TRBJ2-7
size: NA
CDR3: CASSPDRGSYEQYF
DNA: TGTGCCAGCAGCCCGGACAGGGGGTCTTACGAGCAGTACTTC

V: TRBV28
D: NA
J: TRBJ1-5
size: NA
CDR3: CASSRPATAGNQPQHF
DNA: TGTGCCAGCAGTCGCCCCGCGACAGCGGGCAATCAGCCCCAGCATTTT

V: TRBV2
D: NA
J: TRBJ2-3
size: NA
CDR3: CASRNRLQATDTQYF
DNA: TGTGCCAGCAGGAACCGCCTCCAGGCCACAGATACGCAGTATTTT

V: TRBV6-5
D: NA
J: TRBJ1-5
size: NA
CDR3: CASSDIVYQPQHF
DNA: TGTGCCAGCAGCGACATAGTGTATCAGCCCCAGCATTTT

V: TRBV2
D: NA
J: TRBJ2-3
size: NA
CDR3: CASSEWKQGDTQYF
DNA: TGTGCCAGCAGTGAATGGAAGCAGGGAGATACGCAGTATTTT

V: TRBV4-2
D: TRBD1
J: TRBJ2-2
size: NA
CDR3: CASSRDRSGELFF
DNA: TGTGCCAGCAGCCGGGACAGGTCCGGGGAGCTGTTTTTT

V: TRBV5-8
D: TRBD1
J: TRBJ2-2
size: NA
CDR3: CASSLLEGADTGELFF
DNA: TGTGCCAGCAGCTTGTTAGAGGGGGCGGACACCGGGGAGCTGTTTTTT